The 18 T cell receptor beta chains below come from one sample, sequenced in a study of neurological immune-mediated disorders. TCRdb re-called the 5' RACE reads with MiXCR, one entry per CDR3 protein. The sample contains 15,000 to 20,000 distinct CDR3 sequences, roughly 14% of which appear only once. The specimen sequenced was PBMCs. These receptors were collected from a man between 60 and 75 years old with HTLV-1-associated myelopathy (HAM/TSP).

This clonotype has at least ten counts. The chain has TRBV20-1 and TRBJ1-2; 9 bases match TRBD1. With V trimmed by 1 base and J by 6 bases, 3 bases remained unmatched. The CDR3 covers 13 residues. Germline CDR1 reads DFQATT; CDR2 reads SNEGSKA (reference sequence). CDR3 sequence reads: CSARGTGGNGYTF. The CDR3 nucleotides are TGCAGTGCTAGAGGAACAGGGGGCAATGGCTACACCTTC.

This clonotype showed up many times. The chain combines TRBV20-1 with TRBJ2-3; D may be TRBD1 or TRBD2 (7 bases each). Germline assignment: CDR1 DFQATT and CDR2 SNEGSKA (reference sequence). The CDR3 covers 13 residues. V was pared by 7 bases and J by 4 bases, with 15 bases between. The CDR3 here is CSVGQGGPDTQYF. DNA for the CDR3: TGCAGTGTGGGCCAGGGGGGGCCAGATACGCAGTATTTT.

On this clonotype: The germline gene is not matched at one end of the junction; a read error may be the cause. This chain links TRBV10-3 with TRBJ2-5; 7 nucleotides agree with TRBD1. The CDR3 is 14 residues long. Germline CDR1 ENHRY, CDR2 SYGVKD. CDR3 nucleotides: TGTGCCATCAGTGCTCCTGGGACAGAAGAGACCCTGTACTTT. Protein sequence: CAISAPGTEETLYF.

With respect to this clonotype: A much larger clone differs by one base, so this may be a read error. DNA of the CDR3: TGCGCCAGCAGCTCCCAGGACACAGATACGCAGTATTTT. This sequence encodes CASSSQDTDTQYF. The chain carries TRBV5-1 and TRBJ2-3; D gene unclear. CDR1 is SGHRS, CDR2 YFSETQ, per germline. V lost 3 bases to trimming and J lost 2 bases, with 7 bases between them. The CDR3 extends over 13 amino acids.

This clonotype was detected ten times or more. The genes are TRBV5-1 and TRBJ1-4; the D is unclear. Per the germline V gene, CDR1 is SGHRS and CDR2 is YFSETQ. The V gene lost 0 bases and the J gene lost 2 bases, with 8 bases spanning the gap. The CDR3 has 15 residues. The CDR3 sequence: CASSLVPATNEKLFF. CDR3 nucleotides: TGCGCCAGCAGCTTGGTTCCGGCCACTAATGAAAAACTGTTTTTT. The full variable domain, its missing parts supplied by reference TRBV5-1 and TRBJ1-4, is KAGVTQTPRYLIKTRGQQVTLSCSPISGHRSVSWYQQTPGQGLQFLFEYFSETQRNKGNFPGRFSGRQFSNSRSEMNVSTLELGDSALYLCASSLVPATNEKLFFGSGTQLSVL.

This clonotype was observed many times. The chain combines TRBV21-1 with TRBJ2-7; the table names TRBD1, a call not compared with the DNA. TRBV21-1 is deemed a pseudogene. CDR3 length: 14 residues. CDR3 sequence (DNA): TGTGCCAGCACCTCAAGGGGGCGCGAGGGCGAGCAGTACTTC. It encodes CASTSRGREGEQYF.

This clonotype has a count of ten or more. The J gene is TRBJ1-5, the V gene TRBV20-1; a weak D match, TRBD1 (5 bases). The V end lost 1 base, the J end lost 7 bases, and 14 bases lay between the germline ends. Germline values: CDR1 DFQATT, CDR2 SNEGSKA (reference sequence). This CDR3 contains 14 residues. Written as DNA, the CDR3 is TGCAGTGCTAGAGTCAGAGGGGCAGGACAGCCCCAGCATTTT. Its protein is CSARVRGAGQPQHF.

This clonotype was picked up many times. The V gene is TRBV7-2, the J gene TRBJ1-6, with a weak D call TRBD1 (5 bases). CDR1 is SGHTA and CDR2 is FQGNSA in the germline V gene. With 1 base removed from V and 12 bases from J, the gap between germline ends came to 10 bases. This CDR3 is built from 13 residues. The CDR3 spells CASSLDQGLPLHF. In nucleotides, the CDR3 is TGTGCCAGCAGCTTAGATCAGGGTTTACCCCTCCACTTT.

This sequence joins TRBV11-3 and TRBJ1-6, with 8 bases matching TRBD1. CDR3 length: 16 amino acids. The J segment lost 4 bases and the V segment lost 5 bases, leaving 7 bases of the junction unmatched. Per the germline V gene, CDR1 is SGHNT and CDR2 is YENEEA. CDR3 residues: CASSTRDRIYNSPLHF. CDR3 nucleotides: TGTGCCAGCAGCACGAGGGACAGGATTTATAATTCACCCCTCCACTTT.

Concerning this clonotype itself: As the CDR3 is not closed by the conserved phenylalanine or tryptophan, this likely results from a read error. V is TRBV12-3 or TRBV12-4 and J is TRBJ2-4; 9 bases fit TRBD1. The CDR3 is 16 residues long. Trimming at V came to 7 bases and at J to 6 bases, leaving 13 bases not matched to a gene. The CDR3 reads CASISGTGWGGNIQYI. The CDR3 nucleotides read TGTGCCAGCATTTCCGGGACAGGGTGGGGAGGAAACATTCAGTACATC.

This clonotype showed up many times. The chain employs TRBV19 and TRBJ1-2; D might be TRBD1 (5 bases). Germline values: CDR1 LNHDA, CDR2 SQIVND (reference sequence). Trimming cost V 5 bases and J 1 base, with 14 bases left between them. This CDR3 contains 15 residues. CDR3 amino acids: CASSPLRDGNYGYTF. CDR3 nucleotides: TGTGCCAGTAGTCCACTCCGGGACGGTAACTATGGCTACACCTTC.

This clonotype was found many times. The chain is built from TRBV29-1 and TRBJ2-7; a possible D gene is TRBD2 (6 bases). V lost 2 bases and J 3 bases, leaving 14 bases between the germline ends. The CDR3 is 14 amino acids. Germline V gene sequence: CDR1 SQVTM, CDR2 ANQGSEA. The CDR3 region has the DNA TGCAGCGTTGAATCAATGGGGACTGACTACGAGCAGTACTTC. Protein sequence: CSVESMGTDYEQYF.

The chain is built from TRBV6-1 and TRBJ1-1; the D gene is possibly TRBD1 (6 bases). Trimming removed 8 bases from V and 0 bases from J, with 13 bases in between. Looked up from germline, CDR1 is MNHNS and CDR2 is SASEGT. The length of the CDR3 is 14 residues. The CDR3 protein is CASRWGHLNTEAFF. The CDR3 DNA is TGTGCCAGCCGGTGGGGGCATCTGAACACTGAAGCTTTCTTT.

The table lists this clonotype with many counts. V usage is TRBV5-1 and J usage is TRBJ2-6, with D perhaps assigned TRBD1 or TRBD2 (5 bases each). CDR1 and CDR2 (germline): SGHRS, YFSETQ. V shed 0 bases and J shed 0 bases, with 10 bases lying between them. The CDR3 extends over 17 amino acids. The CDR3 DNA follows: TGCGCCAGCAGCTTGGGCGTTGGGGGCTCTGGGGCCAACGTCCTGACTTTC. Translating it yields CASSLGVGGSGANVLTF.

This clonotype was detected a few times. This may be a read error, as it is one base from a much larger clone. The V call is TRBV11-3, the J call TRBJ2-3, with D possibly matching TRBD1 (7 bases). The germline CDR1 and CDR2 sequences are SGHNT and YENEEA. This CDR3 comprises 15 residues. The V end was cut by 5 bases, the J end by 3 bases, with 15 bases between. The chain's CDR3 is CASSSRQGLTDTQYF. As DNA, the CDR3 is TGTGCCAGCAGCAGCAGACAGGGACTGACAGATACGCAGTATTTT.

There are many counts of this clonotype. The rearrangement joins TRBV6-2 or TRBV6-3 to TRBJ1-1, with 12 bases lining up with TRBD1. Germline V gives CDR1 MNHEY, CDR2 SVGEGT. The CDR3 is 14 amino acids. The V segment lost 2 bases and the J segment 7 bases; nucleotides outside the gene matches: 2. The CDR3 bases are TGTGCCAGCAGTTACGGGACAGGGGGCCGTGAAGCTTTCTTT. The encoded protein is CASSYGTGGREAFF.

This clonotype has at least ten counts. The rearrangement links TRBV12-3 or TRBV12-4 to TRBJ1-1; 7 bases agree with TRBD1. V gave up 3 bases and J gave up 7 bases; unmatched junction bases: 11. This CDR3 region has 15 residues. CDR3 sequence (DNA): TGTGCCAGCAGTTTTGGAGGGGGCGCATATGTTGAAGCTTTCTTT. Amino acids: CASSFGGGAYVEAFF.

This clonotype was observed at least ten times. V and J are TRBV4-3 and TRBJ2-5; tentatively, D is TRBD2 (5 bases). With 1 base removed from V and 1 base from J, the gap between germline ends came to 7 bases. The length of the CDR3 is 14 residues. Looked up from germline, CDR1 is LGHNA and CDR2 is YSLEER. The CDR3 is CASSQGGSQETQYF. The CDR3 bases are TGCGCCAGCAGCCAAGGTGGGAGCCAAGAGACCCAGTACTTC.